The rows below give T cell receptor beta chains drawn from one sample of a study of T cell changes during pregnancy in multiple sclerosis. Repertoires were generated with immunoSEQ multiplex PCR, while TCRdb's copy carries only in-frame clones and drops some. The data hold 100,000 or so clones, with more than 80% observed a single time. The specimen comprised peripheral blood, sampled in the second trimester of pregnancy. The receptors derive from a female donor with multiple sclerosis, enrolled in a pregnancy study. Both conserved end residues are part of each CDR3. D genes are given only for firm matches. Clone size appears in some rows only: once, few, many, or a class for an expanded clone.

TRBV10-3,TRBJ2-2,once,TRBD2,TGTGCCACATATAGCGGGGACACCGGGGAGCTGTTTTTT,CATYSGDTGELFF
TRBV30,TRBJ1-2,.,.,TGTGCCTGGAGCGGCAGGGGTCGTAACTATGGCTACACCTTC,CAWSGRGRNYGYTF
TRBV28,TRBJ1-5,.,.,TGTGCCAGCAGTCCCCGTGAGGCCCAGCATTTT,CASSPREAQHF
TRBV19,TRBJ1-4,.,.,TGTGCCAGTAGTATCCGAGGGGACAACAATGAAAAACTGTTTTTT,CASSIRGDNNEKLFF
TRBV27,TRBJ2-2,.,TRBD1,TGTGCCAGCAGTCCCTCCCGGACAGGGAGTGTAGACGGGGAGCTGTTTTTT,CASSPSRTGSVDGELFF
TRBV6-5,TRBJ2-2,few,TRBD2,TGTGCCAGCCAGCGGGAGTCCGGGGAGCTGTTTTTT,CASQRESGELFF
TRBV19,TRBJ2-7,.,.,TGTGCCAGTAGTATTTCCCAGGGTCCCTACGAGCAGTACTTC,CASSISQGPYEQYF
TRBV7-8,TRBJ1-5,.,.,TGTGCCAGCAGCTCCCCCTCTATGAGTCCCCAGCATTTT,CASSSPSMSPQHF
TRBV12-5,TRBJ2-5,.,TRBD1,TGTGCTAGTGGTTTGGTACTAGGAAGGGACAGGGTCGCAGAGACCCAGTACTTC,CASGLVLGRDRVAETQYF
TRBV2,TRBJ1-2,.,.,TGTGCCAGCAACCTACGGGGAGGGAACCAGGGCTACACCTTC,CASNLRGGNQGYTF
TRBV5-1,TRBJ2-7,.,TRBD1,TGCGCCAGCAGTCACAGGGGGATAGACGAGCAGTACTTC,CASSHRGIDEQYF
TRBV7-2,TRBJ1-1,.,TRBD1,TGTGCCAGCAGCTTAACAGTTACAGGGGGCCCCACTGAAGCTTTCTTT,CASSLTVTGGPTEAFF
TRBV27,TRBJ2-3,.,TRBD2,TGTGCCAGCAGTGCCTATAGCGGGGGGGCGCAAGATACGCAGTATTTT,CASSAYSGGAQDTQYF
TRBV30,TRBJ1-1,.,.,TGTGCCTGGAGTTGGAACAGGAACACTGAAGCTTTCTTT,CAWSWNRNTEAFF
TRBV5-6,TRBJ2-7,.,.,TGTGCCAGCAGCTTGTTACAGGTAGCCTACGAGCAGTACTTC,CASSLLQVAYEQYF
TRBV19,TRBJ2-2,.,TRBD1,TGTGCCAGTAGTAACGACAGGGTTACCGGGGAGCTGTTTTTT,CASSNDRVTGELFF
TRBV28,TRBJ2-5,.,TRBD1,TGTGCCAGCAGTCCGGGACAGGGTCCACAAGAGACCCAGTACTTC,CASSPGQGPQETQYF
TRBV30,TRBJ2-7,.,.,TGTGCCTGGTCCCAGGACACCTCCTACGAGCAGTACTTC,CAWSQDTSYEQYF
TRBV11-3,TRBJ2-2,.,TRBD1,TGTGCCAGCAGCAGGGACAGGGGAAGATCCGGGGAGCTGTTTTTT,CASSRDRGRSGELFF
TRBV27,TRBJ1-1,once,.,TGTGCCAGCAGGTCGGGGGGCATGAACACTGAAGCTTTCTTT,CASRSGGMNTEAFF
TRBV7-9,TRBJ2-2,once,TRBD1,TGTGCCAGCAGCTCACCCCGGGACAGGTACACCGGGGAGCTGTTTTTT,CASSSPRDRYTGELFF
TRBV27,TRBJ1-1,.,.,TGTGCCAGCAGTCATGGGGGGGAAAGCACTGAAGCTTTCTTT,CASSHGGESTEAFF
TRBV30,TRBJ1-1,.,.,TGTGCCTGGCACCAAGGGGCAGGGAACACTGAAGCTTTCTTT,CAWHQGAGNTEAFF
TRBV15,TRBJ1-6,.,TRBD1,TGTGCCACCAGCAGAGACAAACAGGGGGTCGGGTCACCCCTCCACTTT,CATSRDKQGVGSPLHF
TRBV19,TRBJ1-1,.,.,TGTGCCAGTAGTACTCCCGGTGAAGCTTTCTTT,CASSTPGEAFF
TRBV9,TRBJ2-5,.,TRBD1,TGTGCCAGCAGCGTAGCAAAAGGGGGCGGAAAAAAGACCCAGTACTTC,CASSVAKGGGKKTQYF
TRBV29-1,TRBJ1-4,once,.,TGCAGCGCCACTGAGGGGGATGAAAAACTGTTTTTT,CSATEGDEKLFF
TRBV27,TRBJ2-2,.,.,TGTGCCAGCAGTCTCCGGGCAGGGGTAACCGGGGAGCTGTTTTTT,CASSLRAGVTGELFF
TRBV2,TRBJ2-5,.,TRBD1,TGTGCCAGCAGGGTGGGGACAGGGGGCCCAGAGACCCAGTACTTC,CASRVGTGGPETQYF
TRBV6-1,TRBJ2-3,.,.,TGTGCCAGCAGTGAAGATGGATACTATAGCACAGATACGCAGTATTTT,CASSEDGYYSTDTQYF
TRBV5-6,TRBJ2-3,.,.,TGTGCCAGCAGAGCAGCGGGTCGGGGCACAGATACGCAGTATTTT,CASRAAGRGTDTQYF
TRBV5-1,TRBJ2-5,.,.,TGCGCCAGCAGCTTGGAGGCCAGGGGCGGCGTGGAGACCCAGTACTTC,CASSLEARGGVETQYF
TRBV28,TRBJ2-3,.,.,TGTGCCAGCAGAGGGGGGGGCTCGGGTGGAAGGAAGGCAGATACGCAGTATTTT,CASRGGGSGGRKADTQYF
TRBV6-1,TRBJ2-1,.,TRBD1,TGTGCCAGCAGTGGAGGGACAGGGGAGCGTGAGCAGTTCTTC,CASSGGTGEREQFF
TRBV7-8,TRBJ1-4,.,.,TGTGCCAGCAGCTACCCCCAGGGGCGAGTGTATGAAAAACTGTTTTTT,CASSYPQGRVYEKLFF
TRBV5-6,TRBJ2-2,.,TRBD1,TGTGCCAGCAGCTTTCTAAGACAGGGGGCGCAAACCGGGGAGCTGTTTTTT,CASSFLRQGAQTGELFF
TRBV7-3,TRBJ2-3,.,TRBD2,TGTGCCAGCAGCTTAACAGCTAGCGGGACAACAGATACGCAGTATTTT,CASSLTASGTTDTQYF
TRBV6-6,TRBJ1-2,.,.,TGTGCCAGCAGTTACGGAGGAGAGGCAGACTATGGCTACACCTTC,CASSYGGEADYGYTF
TRBV19,TRBJ2-7,.,TRBD1,TGTGCCAGTAGTATAGTGGGCGGACAGGGATACGAGCAGTACTTC,CASSIVGGQGYEQYF
TRBV14,TRBJ1-1,.,.,TGTGCCAGCAGCCAAACAGGGATACGAACTGAAGCTTTCTTT,CASSQTGIRTEAFF
TRBV19,TRBJ2-5,.,.,TGTGCCAGTAGTATGGGACTTTTCCAAGAGACCCAGTACTTC,CASSMGLFQETQYF